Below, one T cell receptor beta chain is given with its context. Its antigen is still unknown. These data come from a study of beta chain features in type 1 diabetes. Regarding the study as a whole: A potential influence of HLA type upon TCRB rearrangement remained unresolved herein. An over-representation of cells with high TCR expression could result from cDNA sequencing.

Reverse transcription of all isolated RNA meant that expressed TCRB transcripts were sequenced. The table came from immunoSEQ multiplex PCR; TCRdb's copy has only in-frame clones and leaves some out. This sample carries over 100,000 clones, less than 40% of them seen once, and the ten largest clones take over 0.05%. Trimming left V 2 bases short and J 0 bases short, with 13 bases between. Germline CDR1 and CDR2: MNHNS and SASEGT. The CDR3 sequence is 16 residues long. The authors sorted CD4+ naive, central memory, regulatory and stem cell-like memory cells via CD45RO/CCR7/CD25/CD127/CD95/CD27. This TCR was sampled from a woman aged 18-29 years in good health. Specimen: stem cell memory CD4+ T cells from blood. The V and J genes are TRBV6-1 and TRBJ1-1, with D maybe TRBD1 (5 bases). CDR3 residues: CASSESGGRLNTEAFF. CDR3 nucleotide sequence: TGTGCCAGCAGTGAATCCGGGGGGAGGCTGAACACTGAAGCTTTCTTT.